The 21 T cell receptor beta chains below come from one sample, sequenced in a study of T cell responses to AZD1222 COVID-19 vaccine. Clones were sequenced by immunoSEQ multiplex PCR, and TCRdb holds only the in-frame ones, with some missing. The data contain roughly 200,000 clones, approximately 92% of them singletons. The sequencing used peripheral blood, collected on day 0 of AZD1222 vaccination. All receptors come from an adult in good health.

This chain links TRBV2 with TRBJ1-5, with D unresolved. Germline V gene data show CDR1 as SNHLY and CDR2 as FYNNEI. The CDR3 covers 13 residues. The V end was cut by 1 base, the J end by 7 bases, with 8 bases between. CDR3 in amino acids: CASSEGGGQPQHF. CDR3 DNA: TGTGCCAGCAGTGAAGGCGGTGGGCAGCCCCAGCATTTT.

The V gene is TRBV19, the J gene TRBJ2-2, with a tentative D call TRBD2 (6 bases). Germline-derived CDR1 and CDR2 are LNHDA and SQIVND (reference sequence). The CDR3 runs to 13 residues. Between the trimmed V and J ends, which lost 11 bases and 5 bases, there was a span of 15 bases. The CDR3 region has the DNA TGTGCCGCGCGGGGCAGCAAAACCGGGGAGCTGTTTTTT. It codes for CAARGSKTGELFF.

This chain uses TRBV5-4 with TRBJ1-3; no clear D. The CDR3 covers 17 residues. The V end was cut by 0 bases, the J end by 0 bases, with 13 bases between. Looked up from germline, CDR1 is SGHNT and CDR2 is YYREEE (reference sequence). The CDR3 loop is CASSLAGGRFSGNTIYF. In nucleotides, the CDR3 is TGTGCCAGCAGCTTGGCGGGTGGCCGATTCTCTGGAAACACCATATATTTT.

This rearrangement joins TRBV6-2 or TRBV6-3 to TRBJ2-7; D unclear. Germline CDR1 and CDR2: MNHEY and SVGEGT. V shed 6 bases and J shed 3 bases, with 9 bases lying between them. The CDR3 is made up of 12 amino acids. The CDR3 DNA reads TGTGCCAGCAGCCTAGTTCTCTACGAGCAGTACTTC. This sequence encodes CASSLVLYEQYF.

This clone was seen only once. The rearrangement links TRBV27 to TRBJ2-7, with 10 bases fitting TRBD2. Per germline, CDR1 MNHEY and CDR2 SMNVEV (reference sequence). Losses at the gene ends were 7 bases for V and 0 bases for J; bases not matched to a gene: 3. This CDR3 has 14 residues. CDR3 nucleotides: TGTGCCAGCAAAACTAGCGGGGACTCCTACGAGCAGTACTTC. Translated: CASKTSGDSYEQYF.

CDR3 DNA sequence: TGTGCCAGCAGTTACTCGAGGAACCCACCCCTCCACTTT. Translated, it gives CASSYSRNPPLHF. V and J are TRBV6-5 and TRBJ1-6; D gene uncertain. The CDR3 covers 13 residues. Per the germline V gene, CDR1 is MNHEY and CDR2 is SVGAGI. V shed 0 bases and J shed 11 bases, with 8 bases lying between them.

The V call is TRBV6-4, the J call TRBJ1-2, with TRBD1 matching 7 bases. The ends lost 6 bases at V and 5 bases at J; junction bases unmatched: 12. This CDR3 has 15 residues. Germline CDR1 MRHNA, CDR2 SNTAGT. For the CDR3, the DNA is TGTGCCAGCAGCCCCTCTCCGCAGGGGGATTATGGCTACACCTTC. As protein: CASSPSPQGDYGYTF.

The chain links TRBV12-3 or TRBV12-4 to TRBJ1-3; D unclear. This CDR3 is built from 13 residues. Deletions cut 6 bases from V and 2 bases from J, with 8 bases between. The CDR3 DNA reads as TGTGCCAGCAGCATCACAGCTGGAAACACCATATATTTT. Its protein product is CASSITAGNTIYF.

This chain connects TRBV5-5 to TRBJ1-6, with 9 bases fitting TRBD1. Per the germline V gene, CDR1 is SGHKS and CDR2 is YYEKEE (reference sequence). The CDR3 runs to 18 residues. V lost 3 bases to trimming and J lost 2 bases; unmatched junction nucleotides: 9. CDR3 nucleotide sequence: TGTGCCAGCAGCTCGGACAGGGGAGGTTCGCCCTATAATTCACCCCTCCACTTT. Translated, it gives CASSSDRGGSPYNSPLHF.

This rearrangement joins TRBV5-5 to TRBJ2-6; D not certain. The germline gives CDR1 SGHKS, CDR2 YYEKEE (reference sequence). Trimming removed 0 bases at V and 0 bases at J, with 1 base between. This CDR3 is 14 amino acids long. The CDR3: CASSLGSGANVLTF. The CDR3 DNA reads TGTGCCAGCAGCTTGGGCTCTGGGGCCAACGTCCTGACTTTC.

The chain recombines TRBV2 with TRBJ1-3, with D perhaps TRBD1 (5 bases). The V end was cut by 6 bases, the J end by 2 bases, with 11 bases between. The CDR3 runs 14 residues. Looked up from germline, CDR1 is SNHLY and CDR2 is FYNNEI. CDR3 coding DNA: TGTGCCAGCAGGGCCCGGGGGGCTGGAAACACCATATATTTT. Amino acids: CASRARGAGNTIYF.

The V call is TRBV9, the J call TRBJ1-2, with D maybe TRBD1 (6 bases). The CDR3 covers 13 residues. Germline assignment: CDR1 SGDLS and CDR2 YYNGEE. Trimming left V 3 bases short and J 7 bases short, with 13 bases between. The CDR3 coding sequence is TGTGCCAGCAGCGGGGACATTGAGATTGGCTACACCTTC. It translates to CASSGDIEIGYTF. Drawing the rest from reference TRBV9 and TRBJ1-2, the complete variable domain is DSGVTQTPKHLITATGQRVTLRCSPRSGDLSVYWYQQSLDQGLQFLIQYYNGEERAKGNILERFSAQQFPDLHSELNLSSLELGDSALYFCASSGDIEIGYTFGSGTRLTVV.

The chain is built from TRBV29-1 and TRBJ1-2, with D perhaps TRBD1 (6 bases). The CDR3 extends over 12 amino acids. Germline V lookup: CDR1 SQVTM, CDR2 ANQGSEA. The CDR3, as DNA: TGCTCCGGGGGCAGGGAGGGGTATGGCTACACCTTC. Its protein product is CSGGREGYGYTF.

The chain recombines TRBV27 with TRBJ2-1, with TRBD2 matching 8 bases. From germline, CDR1 is MNHEY and CDR2 SMNVEV (reference sequence). Unmatched junction bases numbered 12, after V lost 5 bases and J lost 3 bases. This CDR3 contains 17 residues. The CDR3 loop is CASSTTGGGGNYNEQFF. The DNA of the CDR3 is TGTGCCAGCAGTACCACCGGGGGCGGGGGGAACTACAATGAGCAGTTCTTC.

The chain combines TRBV7-8 with TRBJ2-1; D remains ambiguous. Germline V gene lookup returns CDR1 SGHVS and CDR2 FQNEAQ. V was shortened by 2 bases and J by 8 bases, with 4 bases between the two germline ends. CDR3 size: 11 residues. The DNA for the CDR3 is TGTGCCAGCAGCTTATTTGATGAGCAGTTCTTC. It codes for CASSLFDEQFF.

Remarks on this clone: This may come from a read error, since a much larger clone is one base off. The CDR3 sequence is CVSSLRGGNQPQHF. CDR3 coding DNA: TGTGTCAGCAGCCTCAGGGGTGGCAATCAGCCCCAGCATTTT. The chain is built from TRBV4-2 and TRBJ1-5; D possibly corresponds to TRBD1 (6 bases). Germline values: CDR1 LGHNA, CDR2 YNFKEQ. CDR3 length: 14 amino acids.

The chain combines TRBV10-1 with TRBJ1-3; D is undetermined. CDR1 and CDR2 (germline): WNHNN, SYGVQD (reference sequence). Trimming removed 8 bases from V and 3 bases from J, with 11 bases in between. The CDR3 length is 13 residues. The CDR3 loop reads CASGSGGGNTIYF. Written as DNA, the CDR3 is TGCGCCAGCGGATCCGGCGGTGGAAACACCATATATTTT.

The chain carries TRBV19 and TRBJ2-5; D gene unclear. This CDR3 spans 13 amino acids. Germline CDR1 reads LNHDA; CDR2 reads SQIVND (reference sequence). V was pared by 2 bases and J by 2 bases, with 6 bases between. In DNA form, the CDR3 reads TGTGCCAGTAGTATATGGGTTCAAGAGACCCAGTACTTC. Translating gives CASSIWVQETQYF.

This clone has a single count. The chain joins TRBV11-2 to TRBJ2-7; D remains unclear. This CDR3 comprises 12 residues. Trimming cost V 2 bases and J 4 bases, with 6 bases left between them. Germline values: CDR1 SGHAT, CDR2 FQNNGV. CDR3 nucleotides: TGTGCCAGCAGCTTATCGAGATACGAGCAGTACTTC. This codes for CASSLSRYEQYF.

V usage is TRBV19 and J usage is TRBJ2-1; 7 positions match TRBD1. CDR1 LNHDA and CDR2 SQIVND come from the germline V gene (reference sequence). V lost 6 bases, J lost 2 bases, and 4 bases stayed unmatched. This CDR3 has 14 amino acids. CDR3 in amino acids: CASRRGQPYNEQFF. The CDR3 region has the DNA TGTGCCAGTAGGAGGGGGCAGCCCTACAATGAGCAGTTCTTC.

The chain joins TRBV28 to TRBJ1-1; D gene uncertain. V shed 3 bases and J shed 7 bases, with 12 bases lying between them. This CDR3 has 13 amino acids. Per the germline V gene, CDR1 is MDHEN and CDR2 is SYDVKM. Here the CDR3 DNA reads TGTGCCAGCAGTTTTCTTCGGACTATTGAAGCTTTCTTT. It encodes CASSFLRTIEAFF.